These T cell receptor beta chains were read from a single sample in a study of T-cell memory formation after mild COVID-19. TCRdb analysed the 5' RACE reads with MiXCR anew, one entry per CDR3 protein. This table has around 47,000 distinct CDR3 sequences, 7.5% to 10% appearing once. What was sequenced was PBMCs or a T cell subset sorted from them (not recorded which). These receptors were collected from an adult woman who had mild COVID-19 (a few samples of this study predate the infection). Cell type and time point are not known. Both conserved end residues are part of each CDR3. A D gene is named only where the DNA matches it firmly. A row's size may be missing; if present it is once, few, many or a size class.

j_gene,d_gene,v_gene,abundance,CDR3nt,CDR3aa
TRBJ2-1,NA,TRBV12-3/TRBV12-4,NA,TGTGCCAGGCCCTGGGACTCGCTCTGCCTTTCCTACAATGAGCAGTTCTTC,CARPWDSLCLSYNEQFF
TRBJ2-7,NA,TRBV5-6,few,TGTGCCAGCAGCTTGGGACAGGTCGTCTCCTACGAGCAGTACTTC,CASSLGQVVSYEQYF
TRBJ1-1,NA,TRBV5-1,NA,TGCGCCAGCAGCAGCAGTACGGGACACACGAACACTGAAGCTTTCTTT,CASSSSTGHTNTEAFF
TRBJ2-3,TRBD2,TRBV6-4,many,TGTGCCACCGCTAGCGGGGAGGCGACAGATACGCAGTATTTT,CATASGEATDTQYF
TRBJ1-2,TRBD1,TRBV6-4,NA,TGTGCCAGCAGTCGCGGACAGGGGGCGGGTGGCTACACCTTC,CASSRGQGAGGYTF
TRBJ1-2,NA,TRBV2,few,TGTGCCAGCAGTGAATCCGGGGGCTATGGCTACACCTTC,CASSESGGYGYTF
TRBJ2-7,NA,TRBV9,many,TGTGCCAGCAGAGCAGATGCGGACTCCTACGAGCAGTACTTC,CASRADADSYEQYF
TRBJ2-1,NA,TRBV5-1,many,TGCGCCAGCAGCTTGGACGGAGAACTCCAGTTCTTC,CASSLDGELQFF
TRBJ1-1,NA,TRBV5-1,NA,TGCGCCAGCAGCCATGAGGGGTACACTGAAGCTTTCTTT,CASSHEGYTEAFF
TRBJ1-1,NA,TRBV7-3,few,TGTGCCAGCAGAGTTGGCGAGAACACTGAAGCTTTCTTT,CASRVGENTEAFF
TRBJ1-1,NA,TRBV3-1,NA,TGTGCCAGCAGCCCAGGGCATGGTTCTCACACTGAAGCTTTCTTT,CASSPGHGSHTEAFF
TRBJ1-4,TRBD1,TRBV20-1,NA,TGCAGTGCTAGACCCCCTCCGAGGGGACAGGGGCACGAAAAACTGTTTTTT,CSARPPPRGQGHEKLFF
TRBJ1-5,NA,TRBV6-1,NA,TGTGCCAGCAGTGAAGTGGGCAACAATCAGCCCCAGCATTTT,CASSEVGNNQPQHF
TRBJ2-7,NA,TRBV18,NA,TGTGCCAGCTCACCCGGAGGGATCCCCTACGAGCAGTACTTC,CASSPGGIPYEQYF
TRBJ2-2,NA,TRBV6-2/TRBV6-3,NA,TGTGCCAGCAGCTCGTCCCGGACTACGATCGGGGAGCTGTTTTTT,CASSSSRTTIGELFF
TRBJ1-2,NA,TRBV6-2/TRBV6-3,few,TGTGCCAGCAGTTTAGGCCACTCCTATGGCTACACCTTC,CASSLGHSYGYTF
TRBJ2-3,NA,TRBV7-9,few,TGTGCCAGCAGCTTATCAGCGGGTTCAGATACGCAGTATTTT,CASSLSAGSDTQYF
TRBJ2-3,TRBD2,TRBV20-1,few,TGCAGTGCTGACGGGACTAGCGGGGGGCCAGATACGCAGTATTTT,CSADGTSGGPDTQYF
TRBJ2-1,NA,TRBV20-1,few,TGCAGTGCTAGAGGTCCGCCGAACAATGAGCAGTTCTTC,CSARGPPNNEQFF
TRBJ2-1,TRBD2,TRBV18,many,TGTGCCAGCTCACTAGCGGTACTAGCGGGAGGCCCCCTGCACTACAATGAGCAGTTCTTC,CASSLAVLAGGPLHYNEQFF
TRBJ2-7,NA,TRBV7-9,medium-sized,TGTGCCTCCGGGACGGTTTACGAGCAGTACTTC,CASGTVYEQYF
TRBJ1-2,NA,TRBV11-2,NA,TGTGCCAGCAGCTTTGCCGGGGGGGCTAACTATGGCTACACCTTC,CASSFAGGANYGYTF
TRBJ2-3,NA,TRBV21-1,few,TGTGCCAGCACCTCACTAGCGGGGGTCTCCTCCCTGACAGATACGCAGTATTTT,CASTSLAGVSSLTDTQYF
TRBJ2-2,NA,TRBV7-3,NA,TGTGCCAGCAGCCCCTCTATGGGTTACAACACCGGGGAGCTGTTTTTT,CASSPSMGYNTGELFF
TRBJ2-7,TRBD2,TRBV7-2,NA,TGTGCCAGCAGCTTATATAGCGGGAGGGCCTTTTCTGAGGAGCAGTACTTC,CASSLYSGRAFSEEQYF
TRBJ2-2,NA,TRBV5-6,NA,TGTGCCAGCGGGCAGGGTGTGAACACCGGGGAGCTGTTTTTT,CASGQGVNTGELFF
TRBJ1-5,NA,TRBV20-1,few,TGCAGTGCTAGGTCGGGGAATCAGCCCCAGCATTTT,CSARSGNQPQHF
TRBJ2-7,NA,TRBV14,few,TGTGCCAGCAGCCCGACAGGGAGGTCCTACGAGCAGTACTTC,CASSPTGRSYEQYF
TRBJ2-7,NA,TRBV10-3,NA,TGTGCCATCAGTGATATGGGCGAGCAGTACTTC,CAISDMGEQYF
TRBJ1-1,NA,TRBV29-1,many,TGCAGCGTTGAAGATCTTCGGGGGGCGAACACTGAAGCTTTCTTT,CSVEDLRGANTEAFF
TRBJ2-7,TRBD2,TRBV20-1,NA,TGCAGTGCTAGGGAACGGGAGGTCGGCGAGCAGTACTTC,CSAREREVGEQYF
TRBJ1-1,NA,TRBV18,NA,TGTGCCAGCTCACCACTGAGCCTAGGGGCTGAAGCTTTCTTT,CASSPLSLGAEAFF
TRBJ2-5,NA,TRBV7-6,medium-sized,TGTGCCAGCACCCTCGCCGAGACCCAGTACTTC,CASTLAETQYF
TRBJ2-3,TRBD1,TRBV12-3/TRBV12-4,NA,TGTGCCAGCAGTTCGGGACAGGGGGATACGCAGTATTTT,CASSSGQGDTQYF
TRBJ1-5,NA,TRBV18,NA,TGTGCCAGCTCGGACAGCGCTAGCAATCAGCCCCAGCATTTT,CASSDSASNQPQHF